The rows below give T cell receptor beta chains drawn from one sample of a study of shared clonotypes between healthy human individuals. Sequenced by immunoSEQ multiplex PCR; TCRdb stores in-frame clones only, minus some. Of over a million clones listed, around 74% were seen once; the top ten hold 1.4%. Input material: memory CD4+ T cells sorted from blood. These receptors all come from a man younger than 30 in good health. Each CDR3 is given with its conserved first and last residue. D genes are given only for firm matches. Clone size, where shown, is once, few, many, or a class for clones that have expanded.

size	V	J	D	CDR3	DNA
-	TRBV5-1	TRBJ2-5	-	CASSSPTETQYF	TGCGCCAGCAGCTCTCCTACCGAGACCCAGTACTTC
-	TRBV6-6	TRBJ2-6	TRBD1	CASRSTGSGANVLTF	TGTGCCAGCAGATCGACAGGGTCTGGGGCCAACGTCCTGACTTTC
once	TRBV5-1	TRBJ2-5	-	CASSPAYTQETQYF	TGCGCCAGCAGCCCCGCTTATACCCAAGAGACCCAGTACTTC
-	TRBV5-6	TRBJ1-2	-	CASSLGDIKYGYTF	TGTGCCAGCAGCTTGGGAGACATTAAATATGGCTACACCTTC
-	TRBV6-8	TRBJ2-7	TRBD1	CASSYPGTGFGEQYF	TGTGCCAGCAGTTACCCCGGGACAGGGTTTGGCGAGCAGTACTTC
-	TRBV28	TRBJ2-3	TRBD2	CASSLIGTSGEDTQYF	TGTGCCAGCAGTTTAATCGGGACTAGCGGGGAGGATACGCAGTATTTT
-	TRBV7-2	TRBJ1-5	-	CASSLSGGASQPQHF	TGTGCCAGCAGCTTATCTGGGGGCGCGAGTCAGCCCCAGCATTTT
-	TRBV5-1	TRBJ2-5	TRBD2	CASSSGTSGETQYF	TGCGCCAGCAGCTCCGGGACTAGCGGAGAGACCCAGTACTTC
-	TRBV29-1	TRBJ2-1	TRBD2	CSALAGGGNEQFF	TGCAGTGCTCTAGCGGGAGGCGGCAATGAGCAGTTCTTC
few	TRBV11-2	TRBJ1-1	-	CASSGGGGSYTEAFF	TGTGCCAGCAGCGGGGGGGGAGGCAGCTACACTGAAGCTTTCTTT
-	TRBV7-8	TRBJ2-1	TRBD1	CASSPTSGTGAREQFF	TGTGCCAGCAGCCCCACCTCCGGGACAGGGGCAAGGGAGCAGTTCTTC
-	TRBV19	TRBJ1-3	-	CASSPGTTGNTIYF	TGTGCCAGTAGTCCCGGGACAACTGGAAACACCATATATTTT
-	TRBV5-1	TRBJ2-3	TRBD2	CASSRAGLAGTTDTQYF	TGCGCCAGCAGCCGAGCCGGACTAGCGGGAACCACAGATACGCAGTATTTT
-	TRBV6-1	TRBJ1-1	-	CASSEAWDTTEAFF	TGTGCCAGCAGTGAAGCTTGGGACACCACCGAAGCTTTCTTT
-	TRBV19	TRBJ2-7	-	CASKPGSQSSSYEQYF	TGTGCCAGTAAACCGGGCTCGCAGAGCAGCTCCTACGAGCAGTACTTC
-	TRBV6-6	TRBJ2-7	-	CASKIQGSYEQYF	TGTGCCAGCAAGATACAGGGCTCCTACGAGCAGTACTTC
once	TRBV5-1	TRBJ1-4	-	CASSFAGGLNEKLFF	TGCGCCAGCAGCTTCGCGGGGGGCCTTAATGAAAAACTGTTTTTT
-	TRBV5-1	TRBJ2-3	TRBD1	CASSLAGTGGQDTQYF	TGCGCCAGCAGCTTGGCCGGGACAGGGGGCCAAGATACGCAGTATTTT
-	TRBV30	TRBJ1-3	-	CAWSFDRGNTIYF	TGTGCCTGGAGTTTCGACAGGGGAAACACCATATATTTT
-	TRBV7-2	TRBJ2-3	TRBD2	CASSPQSSGRATDTQYF	TGTGCCAGCAGCCCTCAAAGTAGCGGGAGAGCGACAGATACGCAGTATTTT
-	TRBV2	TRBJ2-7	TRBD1	CASLRGAGGYEQYF	TGTGCCAGCTTAAGAGGGGCAGGGGGCTACGAGCAGTACTTC
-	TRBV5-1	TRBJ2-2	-	CASSFIPGARGELFF	TGCGCCAGCAGCTTCATCCCGGGGGCCAGAGGGGAGCTGTTTTTT
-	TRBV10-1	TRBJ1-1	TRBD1	CASSDRGEAFF	TGCGCCAGCTCGGACAGGGGGGAAGCTTTCTTT
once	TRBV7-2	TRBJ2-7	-	CASSKSYEQYF	TGTGCCAGCAGCAAATCATACGAGCAGTACTTC
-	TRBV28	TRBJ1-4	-	CATRRGLANEKLFF	TGTGCCACCCGACGAGGCCTCGCTAATGAAAAACTGTTTTTT
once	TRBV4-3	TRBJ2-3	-	CTSSQASRSADTQYF	TGCACCAGCAGCCAAGCAAGCAGGAGCGCAGATACGCAGTATTTT
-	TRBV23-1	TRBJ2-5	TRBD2	CASSQSWRGETQYF	TGCGCCAGCAGTCAATCGTGGCGGGGGGAGACCCAGTACTTC
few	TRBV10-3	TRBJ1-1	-	CAISTQGNTEAFF	TGTGCCATCTCAACTCAGGGGAACACTGAAGCTTTCTTT
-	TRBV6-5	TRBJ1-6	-	CASSPRFNSPLHF	TGTGCCAGCAGTCCCCGATTCAATTCACCCCTCCACTTT
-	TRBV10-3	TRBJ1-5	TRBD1	CAISPATGQSQPQHF	TGTGCCATCAGCCCAGCGACAGGGCAATCTCAGCCCCAGCATTTT
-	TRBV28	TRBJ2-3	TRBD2	CASSSPSGARDTQYF	TGTGCCAGCAGTTCCCCTAGCGGGGCACGAGATACGCAGTATTTT
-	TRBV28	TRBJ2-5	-	CATEQVIWSHVQYF	TGTGCCACCGAACAGGTTATCTGGAGTCATGTCCAGTACTTC
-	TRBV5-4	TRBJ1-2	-	CASSLGGIVNYGYTF	TGTGCCAGCAGCTTGGGAGGGATCGTAAACTATGGCTACACCTTC
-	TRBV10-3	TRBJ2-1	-	CAISGLVGASSYNEQFF	TGTGCCATCAGTGGGCTCGTAGGGGCTAGCTCCTACAATGAGCAGTTCTTC
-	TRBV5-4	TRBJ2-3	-	CASSLGGDTDTQYF	TGTGCCAGCAGCTTGGGGGGGGACACAGATACGCAGTATTTT
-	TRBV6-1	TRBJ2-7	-	CASHSYSYEQYF	TGTGCCAGCCACAGTTATTCCTACGAGCAGTACTTC
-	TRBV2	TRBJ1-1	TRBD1	CASSRQGAGTEAFF	TGTGCCAGCAGTCGACAGGGGGCAGGGACTGAAGCTTTCTTT
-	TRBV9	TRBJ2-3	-	CASSSREGARGDTQYF	TGTGCCAGCAGCTCAAGGGAGGGGGCAAGGGGTGATACGCAGTATTTT
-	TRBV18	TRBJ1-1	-	CASQLLVNTEAFF	TGTGCCAGCCAGCTGTTAGTGAACACTGAAGCTTTCTTT
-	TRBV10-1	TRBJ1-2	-	CASSDSQGRGYTF	TGCGCCAGCAGTGATTCTCAGGGCCGTGGCTACACCTTC
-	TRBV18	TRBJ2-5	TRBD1	CASSRQGKETQYF	TGTGCCAGCTCACGACAGGGTAAAGAGACCCAGTACTTC
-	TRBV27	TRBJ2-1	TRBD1	CASTRDRGRNEQFF	TGTGCCAGCACCCGGGACAGGGGGCGCAATGAGCAGTTCTTC
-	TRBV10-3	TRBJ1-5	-	CAISDHDSQPQHF	TGTGCCATCAGTGACCACGACAGTCAGCCCCAGCATTTT
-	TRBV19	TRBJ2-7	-	CASSKGIVGEQYF	TGTGCCAGTAGTAAAGGAATAGTAGGCGAGCAGTACTTC
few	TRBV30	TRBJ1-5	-	CAWTSGKGNQPQHF	TGTGCCTGGACCTCGGGGAAGGGCAATCAGCCCCAGCATTTT
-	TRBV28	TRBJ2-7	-	CASSRGGASSYEQYF	TGTGCCAGCAGTCGGGGTGGGGCGAGCTCCTACGAGCAGTACTTC
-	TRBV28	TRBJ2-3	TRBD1	CASSYRGGTDTQYF	TGTGCCAGCAGTTACAGGGGCGGCACAGATACGCAGTATTTT
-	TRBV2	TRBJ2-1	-	CASTREGGYNEQFF	TGTGCCAGCACTAGAGAGGGCGGCTACAATGAGCAGTTCTTC
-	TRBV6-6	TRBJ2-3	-	CASSPPKRVDTQYF	TGTGCCAGCAGTCCCCCTAAGCGGGTTGATACGCAGTATTTT
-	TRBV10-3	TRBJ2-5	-	CAISDVPETQYF	TGTGCCATCAGTGACGTTCCCGAGACCCAGTACTTC
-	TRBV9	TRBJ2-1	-	CASSRDTGTKFF	TGTGCCAGCAGCCGAGACACCGGCACGAAGTTCTTC
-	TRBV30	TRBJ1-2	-	CAWSVRRDHGYTF	TGTGCCTGGAGTGTACGTAGGGACCATGGCTACACCTTC
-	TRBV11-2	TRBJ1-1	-	CASRQREGVTEAFF	TGTGCCAGCCGACAGAGGGAGGGGGTCACTGAAGCTTTCTTT